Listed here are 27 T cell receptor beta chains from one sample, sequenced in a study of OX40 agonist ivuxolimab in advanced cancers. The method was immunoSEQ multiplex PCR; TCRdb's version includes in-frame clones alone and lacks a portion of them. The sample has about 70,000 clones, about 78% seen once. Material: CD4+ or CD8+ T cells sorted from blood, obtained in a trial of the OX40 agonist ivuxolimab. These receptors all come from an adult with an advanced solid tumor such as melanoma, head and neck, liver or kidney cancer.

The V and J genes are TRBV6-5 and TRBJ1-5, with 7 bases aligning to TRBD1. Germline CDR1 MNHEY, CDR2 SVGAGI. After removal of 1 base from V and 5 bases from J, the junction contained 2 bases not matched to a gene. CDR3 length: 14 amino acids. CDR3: CASSYFTGDQPQHF. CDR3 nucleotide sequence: TGTGCCAGCAGTTACTTTACAGGGGATCAGCCCCAGCATTTT.

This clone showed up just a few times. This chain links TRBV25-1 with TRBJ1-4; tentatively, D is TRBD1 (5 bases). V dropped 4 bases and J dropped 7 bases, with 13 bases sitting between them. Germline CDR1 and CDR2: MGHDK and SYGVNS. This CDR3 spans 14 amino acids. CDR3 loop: CASSGQGRSEKLFF. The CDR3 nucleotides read TGTGCCAGCAGTGGGCAGGGCAGGTCTGAAAAACTGTTTTTT. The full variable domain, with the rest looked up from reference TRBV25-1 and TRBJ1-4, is EADIYQTPRYLVIGTGKKITLECSQTMGHDKMYWYQQDPGMELHLIHYSYGVNSTEKGDLSSESTVSRIRTEHFPLTLESARPSHTSQYLCASSGQGRSEKLFFGSGTQLSVL.

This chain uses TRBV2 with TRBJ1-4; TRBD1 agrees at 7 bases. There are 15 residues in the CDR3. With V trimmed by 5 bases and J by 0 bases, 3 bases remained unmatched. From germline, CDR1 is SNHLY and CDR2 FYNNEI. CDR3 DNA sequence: TGTGCCAGCAGTTACAGGGGCTCAACTAATGAAAAACTGTTTTTT. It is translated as CASSYRGSTNEKLFF.

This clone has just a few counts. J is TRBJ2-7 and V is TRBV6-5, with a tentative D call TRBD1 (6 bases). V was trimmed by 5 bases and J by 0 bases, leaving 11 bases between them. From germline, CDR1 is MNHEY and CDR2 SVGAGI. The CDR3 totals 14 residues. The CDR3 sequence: CASSKNRASYEQYF. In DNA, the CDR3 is TGTGCCAGCAGTAAAAACAGGGCCTCCTACGAGCAGTACTTC.

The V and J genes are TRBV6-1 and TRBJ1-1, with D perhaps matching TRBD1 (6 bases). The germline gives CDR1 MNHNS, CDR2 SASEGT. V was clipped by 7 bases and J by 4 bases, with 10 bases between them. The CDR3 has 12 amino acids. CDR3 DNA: TGTGCCAGCACCCTAGGGGGCACTGAAGCTTTCTTT. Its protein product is CASTLGGTEAFF.

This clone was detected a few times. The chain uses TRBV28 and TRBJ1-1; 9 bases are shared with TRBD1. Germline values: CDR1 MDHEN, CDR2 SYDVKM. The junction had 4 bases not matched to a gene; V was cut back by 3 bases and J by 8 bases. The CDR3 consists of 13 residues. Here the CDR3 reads CASSFGDRVEAFF. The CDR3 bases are TGTGCCAGCAGTTTTGGGGACAGGGTAGAAGCTTTCTTT.

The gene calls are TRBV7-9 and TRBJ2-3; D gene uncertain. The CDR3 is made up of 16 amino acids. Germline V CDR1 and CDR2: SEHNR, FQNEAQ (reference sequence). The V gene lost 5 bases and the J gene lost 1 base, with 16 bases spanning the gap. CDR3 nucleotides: TGTGCCAGCAGCCCCCCAGGATTACTCGGCACAGATACGCAGTATTTT. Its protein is CASSPPGLLGTDTQYF. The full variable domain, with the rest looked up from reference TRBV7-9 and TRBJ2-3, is DTGVSQNPRHKITKRGQNVTFRCDPISEHNRLYWYRQTLGQGPEFLTYFQNEAQLEKSRLLSDRFSAERPKGSFSTLEIQRTEQGDSAMYLCASSPPGLLGTDTQYFGPGTRLTVL.

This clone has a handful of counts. The chain's CDR3 is CASRLTGNSPLHF. Here the CDR3 DNA reads TGTGCCAGCAGGCTTACAGGAAATTCACCCCTCCACTTT. The genes are TRBV6-5 and TRBJ1-6; possible D gene TRBD1, 5 bases. CDR3 length equals 13 residues. Germline CDR1 reads MNHEY; CDR2 reads SVGAGI. V lost 6 bases and J 7 bases, leaving 10 bases between the germline ends.

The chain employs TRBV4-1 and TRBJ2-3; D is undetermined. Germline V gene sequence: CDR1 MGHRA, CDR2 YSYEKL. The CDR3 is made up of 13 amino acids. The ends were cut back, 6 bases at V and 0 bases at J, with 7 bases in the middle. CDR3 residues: CASRASSTDTQYF. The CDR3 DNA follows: TGCGCCAGCAGGGCATCTAGCACAGATACGCAGTATTTT.

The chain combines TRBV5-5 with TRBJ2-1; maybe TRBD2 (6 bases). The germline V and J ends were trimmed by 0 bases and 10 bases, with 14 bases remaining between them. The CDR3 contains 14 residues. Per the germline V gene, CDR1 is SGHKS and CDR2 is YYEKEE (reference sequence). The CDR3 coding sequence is TGTGCCAGCAGCTTGGGTAGCGGAGTTAGAGAGCAGTTCTTC. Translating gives CASSLGSGVREQFF. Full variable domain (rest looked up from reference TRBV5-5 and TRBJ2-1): DAGVTQSPTHLIKTRGQQVTLRCSPISGHKSVSWYQQVLGQGPQFIFQYYEKEERGRGNFPDRFSARQFPNYSSELNVNALLLGDSALYLCASSLGSGVREQFFGPGTRLTVL.

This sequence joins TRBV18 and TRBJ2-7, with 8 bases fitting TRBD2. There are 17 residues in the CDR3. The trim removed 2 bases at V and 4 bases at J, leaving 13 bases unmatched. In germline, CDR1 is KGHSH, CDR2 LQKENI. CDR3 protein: CASSPVNVREGWYEQYF. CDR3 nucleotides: TGTGCCAGCTCACCAGTGAACGTTCGGGAGGGCTGGTACGAGCAGTACTTC.

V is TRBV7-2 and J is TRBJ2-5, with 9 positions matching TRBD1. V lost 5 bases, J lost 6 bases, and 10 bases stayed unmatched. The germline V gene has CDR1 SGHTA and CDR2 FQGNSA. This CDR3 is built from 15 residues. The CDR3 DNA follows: TGTGCCAGCAGCACCTTGACAGGGGGTCTACAGACCCAGTACTTC. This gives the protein CASSTLTGGLQTQYF.

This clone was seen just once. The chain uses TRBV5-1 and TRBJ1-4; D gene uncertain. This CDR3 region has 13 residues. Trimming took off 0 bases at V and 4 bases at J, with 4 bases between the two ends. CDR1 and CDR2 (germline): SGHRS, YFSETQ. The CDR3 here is CASSLGVNEKLFF. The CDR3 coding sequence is TGCGCCAGCAGCTTGGGAGTTAATGAAAAACTGTTTTTT.

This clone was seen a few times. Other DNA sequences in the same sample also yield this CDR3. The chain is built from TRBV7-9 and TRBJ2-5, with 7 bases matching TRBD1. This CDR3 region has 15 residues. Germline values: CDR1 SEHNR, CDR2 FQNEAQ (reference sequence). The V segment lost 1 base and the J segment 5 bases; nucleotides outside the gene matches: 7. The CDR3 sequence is CASSLEAGGWETQYF. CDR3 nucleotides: TGTGCCAGCAGCTTAGAGGCAGGGGGTTGGGAGACCCAGTACTTC. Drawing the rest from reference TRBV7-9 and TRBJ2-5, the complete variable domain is DTGVSQNPRHKITKRGQNVTFRCDPISEHNRLYWYRQTLGQGPEFLTYFQNEAQLEKSRLLSDRFSAERPKGSFSTLEIQRTEQGDSAMYLCASSLEAGGWETQYFGPGTRLLVL.

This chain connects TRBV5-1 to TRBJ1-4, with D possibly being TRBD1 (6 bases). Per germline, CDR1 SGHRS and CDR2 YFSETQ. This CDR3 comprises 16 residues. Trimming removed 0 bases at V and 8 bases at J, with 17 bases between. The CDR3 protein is CASSLGISGAEEKLFF. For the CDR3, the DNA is TGCGCCAGCAGCTTGGGTATCTCAGGGGCGGAGGAAAAACTGTTTTTT.

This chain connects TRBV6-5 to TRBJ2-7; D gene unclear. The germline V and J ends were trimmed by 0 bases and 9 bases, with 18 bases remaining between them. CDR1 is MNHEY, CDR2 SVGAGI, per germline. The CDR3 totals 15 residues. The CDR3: CASSYSEQSIDGQYF. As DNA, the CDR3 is TGTGCCAGCAGTTACTCGGAACAATCCATCGATGGGCAGTACTTC.

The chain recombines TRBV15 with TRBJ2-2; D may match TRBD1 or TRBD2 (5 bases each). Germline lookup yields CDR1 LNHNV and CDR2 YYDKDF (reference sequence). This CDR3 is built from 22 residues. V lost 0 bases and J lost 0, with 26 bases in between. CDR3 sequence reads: CATSRDSVLMTIRDPNTGELFF. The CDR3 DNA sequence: TGTGCCACCAGCAGAGATTCCGTTTTGATGACGATTAGGGACCCGAACACCGGGGAGCTGTTTTTT.

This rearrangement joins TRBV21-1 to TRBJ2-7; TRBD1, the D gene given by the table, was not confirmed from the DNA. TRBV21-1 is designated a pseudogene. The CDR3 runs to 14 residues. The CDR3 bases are TGTGCCAGCAGCAAGACAGGGGGGAACTACGAGCAGTACTTC. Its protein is CASSKTGGNYEQYF.

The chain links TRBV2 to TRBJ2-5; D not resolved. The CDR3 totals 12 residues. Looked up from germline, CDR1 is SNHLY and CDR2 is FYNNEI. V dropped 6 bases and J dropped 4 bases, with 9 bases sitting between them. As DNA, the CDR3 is TGTGCCAGCAGCGACGTTAGAGAGACCCAGTACTTC. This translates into CASSDVRETQYF.

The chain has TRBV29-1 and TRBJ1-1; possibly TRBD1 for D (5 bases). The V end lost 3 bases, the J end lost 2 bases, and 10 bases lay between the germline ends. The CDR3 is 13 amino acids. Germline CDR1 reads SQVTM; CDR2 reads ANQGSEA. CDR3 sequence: CSVDEGTNTEAFF. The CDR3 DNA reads TGCAGCGTTGACGAGGGGACCAACACTGAAGCTTTCTTT.

The CDR3 bases are TGTGCCAGCTCACCGAAACGGACAGGGGGCATTGAGACCCAGTACTTC. Encoded protein: CASSPKRTGGIETQYF. The chain has TRBV18 and TRBJ2-5; 11 nucleotides agree with TRBD1. The CDR3 has 16 amino acids. Germline trimming cut 3 bases from V and 5 bases from J; bases unmatched to any gene: 8. Germline V gives CDR1 KGHSH, CDR2 LQKENI.

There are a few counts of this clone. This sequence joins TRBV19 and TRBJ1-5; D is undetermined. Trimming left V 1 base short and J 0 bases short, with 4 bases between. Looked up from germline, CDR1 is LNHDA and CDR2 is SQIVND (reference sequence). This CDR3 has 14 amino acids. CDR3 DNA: TGTGCCAGTAGTATAGTGGGTAGCAATCAGCCCCAGCATTTT. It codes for CASSIVGSNQPQHF.

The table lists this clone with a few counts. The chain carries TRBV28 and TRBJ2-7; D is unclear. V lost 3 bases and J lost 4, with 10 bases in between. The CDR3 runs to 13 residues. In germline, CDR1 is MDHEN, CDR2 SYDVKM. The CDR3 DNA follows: TGTGCCAGCAGTTTTCCAGACGGTTACGAGCAGTACTTC. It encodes CASSFPDGYEQYF.

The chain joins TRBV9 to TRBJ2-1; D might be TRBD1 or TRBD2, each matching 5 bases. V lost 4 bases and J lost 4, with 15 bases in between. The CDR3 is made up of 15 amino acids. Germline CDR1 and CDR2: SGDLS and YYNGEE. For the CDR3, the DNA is TGTGCCAGCAGCACCTCCCCGGGACCATACAATGAGCAGTTCTTC. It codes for CASSTSPGPYNEQFF.

This CDR3 reads CASSATDLGTQYF. For the CDR3, the DNA is TGTGCCAGCAGCGCGACCGACCTAGGGACCCAGTACTTC. V usage is TRBV9 and J usage is TRBJ2-5; no clear D gene. The CDR3 is 13 amino acids. V was shortened by 3 bases and J by 7 bases, with 13 bases between the two germline ends. CDR1 SGDLS and CDR2 YYNGEE come from the germline V gene.

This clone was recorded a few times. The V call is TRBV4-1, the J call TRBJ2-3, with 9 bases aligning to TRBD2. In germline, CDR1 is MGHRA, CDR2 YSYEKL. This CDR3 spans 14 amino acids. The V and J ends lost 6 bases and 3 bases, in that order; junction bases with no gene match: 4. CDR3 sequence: CASRAGGGTDTQYF. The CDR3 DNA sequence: TGCGCCAGCAGGGCGGGGGGGGGTACAGATACGCAGTATTTT.

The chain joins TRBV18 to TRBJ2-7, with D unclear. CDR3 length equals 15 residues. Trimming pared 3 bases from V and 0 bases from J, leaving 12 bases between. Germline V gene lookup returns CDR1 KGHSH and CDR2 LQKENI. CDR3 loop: CASSPGLLTSYEQYF. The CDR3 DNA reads TGTGCCAGCTCACCTGGCCTCCTAACCTCCTACGAGCAGTACTTC.